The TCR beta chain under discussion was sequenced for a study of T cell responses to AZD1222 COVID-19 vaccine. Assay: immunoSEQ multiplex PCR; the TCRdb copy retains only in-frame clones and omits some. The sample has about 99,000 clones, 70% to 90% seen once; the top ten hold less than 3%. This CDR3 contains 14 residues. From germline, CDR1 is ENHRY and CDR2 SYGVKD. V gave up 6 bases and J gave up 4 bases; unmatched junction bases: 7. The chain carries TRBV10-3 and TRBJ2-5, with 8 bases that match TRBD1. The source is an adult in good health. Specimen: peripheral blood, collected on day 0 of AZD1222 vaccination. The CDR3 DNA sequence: TGTGCCATCAGCCCGGGACAGGTGATAGAGACCCAGTACTTC. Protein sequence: CAISPGQVIETQYF.